This TCR beta chain was documented in a study of cytomegalovirus exposure and HLA in healthy donors. The CDR3 has 14 residues. The ends were cut back, 5 bases at V and 5 bases at J, with 16 bases in the middle. Per germline, CDR1 SGHTA and CDR2 FQGTGA. Use of 60 Vbeta and 13 Jbeta primers characterized the PCR. In the original workflow: Later, an analysis found around 80 million unique TCR beta chains, and about 9.9 million of these were shared. The method was immunoSEQ multiplex PCR; TCRdb's version includes in-frame clones alone and lacks a portion of them. V and J calls and clone size are copied from that table; D and trimming were computed from the DNA. The sample has 150,000 to 200,000 clones; less than 90% are singletons.

The sample comprised PBMCs. The sequence was collected from a man aged 18 to 29 in good health and CMV-seronegative. This chain connects TRBV7-3 to TRBJ2-7; TRBD1 might be the D (5 bases). CDR3 protein: CASSPQGVSHEQYF. CDR3 in DNA: TGTGCCAGCAGCCCTCAAGGGGTGTCCCACGAGCAGTACTTC.